The TCR beta chain under discussion was sequenced for a study of beta chain features in type 1 diabetes. With respect to this clone: The antigen is unknown.

Study-wide results and limits: Among type 1 diabetes patients, VDJ junctions had fewer insertions and more deletions. Moderately but significantly shorter TCRB CDR3s were found in Type 1 diabetes patients in all four CD4+ subsets.

As every portion of the isolated RNA was reverse transcribed, the sequencing read expressed TCRB transcripts. Assay used: immunoSEQ multiplex PCR; TCRdb lists only in-frame clones, some missing. The data hold more than 300,000 clones, with around an eighth observed a single time. Heparinised blood was drawn once per donor, averaging around 120 mL. CD45RO/CCR7/CD25/CD127/CD95/CD27 sorting isolated CD4+ naive, central memory, regulatory and stem cell-like memory cells. The length of the CDR3 is 15 residues. V was trimmed by 0 bases and J by 5 bases, leaving 14 bases between them. CDR1 and CDR2 from the germline V gene are SGDLS and YYNGEE.

This TCR was recovered from a woman between 18 and 29 years old with type 1 diabetes. The V call is TRBV9, the J call TRBJ1-1; the D gene is possibly TRBD1 (6 bases). Sequenced: naive CD4+ T cells from blood. CDR3 sequence (DNA): TGTGCCAGCAGCGTAGGGGCGGGGGCTGAGACTGAAGCTTTCTTT. This codes for CASSVGAGAETEAFF.